The next 20 T cell receptor beta chains were all read from a single sample in a study of T cells in Graves' hyperthyroidism and ophthalmopathy. What was amplified from RNA transcripts were TCR beta CDR3 regions. In the first-round RT-PCR of the TCR CDR3, the HTBI primer set was used. From the multiplex PCR reads, TCRdb called clonotypes with MiXCR, one entry per CDR3 protein. The sample includes under 550,000 distinct CDR3 sequences, 20% of them seen just once. Sequenced sample: blood. These receptors were obtained from a man aged 35 to 55 with Graves' ophthalmopathy.

V gene TRBV19 combines with J gene TRBJ1-5; 9 bases line up with TRBD1. The CDR3 is 16 residues long. V gave up 3 bases and J gave up 7 bases; unmatched junction bases: 10. CDR1 is LNHDA, CDR2 SQIVND, per germline (reference sequence). Here the CDR3 DNA reads TGTGCCAGTAGTATTAGGGGGACAGGGACTGTACAGCCCCAGCATTTT. Its translation: CASSIRGTGTVQPQHF.

In this sample, this clonotype turned up a few times. The chain uses TRBV19 and TRBJ2-3; D unclear. The CDR3 extends over 14 amino acids. Trimming removed 5 bases from V and 0 bases from J, with 9 bases in between. Germline V CDR1 and CDR2: LNHDA, SQIVND (reference sequence). The CDR3 loop is CASSDGSSTDTQYF. Written as DNA, the CDR3 is TGTGCCAGTAGTGACGGTAGTAGCACAGATACGCAGTATTTT. The full variable domain, rest sourced from reference TRBV19 and TRBJ2-3, is DGGITQSPKYLFRKEGQNVTLSCEQNLNHDAMYWYRQDPGQGLRLIYYSQIVNDFQKGDIAEGYSVSREKKESFPLTVTSAQKNPTAFYLCASSDGSSTDTQYFGPGTRLTVL.

This clonotype has a single count. The chain carries TRBV12-3 or TRBV12-4 and TRBJ1-3; D is unclear. The CDR3 contains 14 residues. V was shortened by 4 bases and J by 4 bases, with 11 bases between the two germline ends. The CDR3 nucleotides are TGTGCCAGCAGTTCTGGAGACGGAGGAAACACCATATATTTT. It yields the protein CASSSGDGGNTIYF.

Many counts were recorded for this clonotype. V usage is TRBV2 and J usage is TRBJ1-1, with D possibly being TRBD1 (5 bases). From germline, CDR1 is SNHLY and CDR2 FYNNEI. CDR3 length: 14 residues. V lost 10 bases, J lost 5 bases, and 20 bases lay in between. As DNA, the CDR3 is TGTGCCACCCCGGGGACCAGGGCGCGTACTGAAGCTTTCTTT. Translation gives CATPGTRARTEAFF.

This clonotype was seen ten or more times. J is TRBJ2-1 and V is TRBV27, with D perhaps TRBD2 (5 bases). Per the germline V gene, CDR1 is MNHEY and CDR2 is SMNVEV (reference sequence). CDR3 length: 16 amino acids. V lost 4 bases and J 0 bases, leaving 13 bases between the germline ends. Here the CDR3 DNA reads TGTGCCAGCAGTTCCCCGCGAGGGAACTCCTACAATGAGCAGTTCTTC. It is translated as CASSSPRGNSYNEQFF.

The chain carries TRBV12-3 or TRBV12-4 and TRBJ2-7, with 7 bases lining up with TRBD1. The CDR3 sequence is 14 residues long. Germline trimming cut 5 bases from V and 2 bases from J; bases unmatched to any gene: 6. The CDR3 here is CASSGDGQAYEQYF. CDR3 bases: TGTGCCAGCAGTGGCGATGGACAGGCCTACGAGCAGTACTTC.

In this sample, this clonotype turned up many times. V and J are TRBV28 and TRBJ2-7; D is possibly TRBD2 (6 bases). Germline-derived CDR1 and CDR2 are MDHEN and SYDVKM. V was shortened by 5 bases and J by 4 bases, with 21 bases between the two germline ends. This CDR3 has 16 amino acids. DNA of the CDR3: TGTGCCAGCAGTCCCGTCGGGGGAGCCCGGGTTTACGAGCAGTACTTC. This codes for CASSPVGGARVYEQYF.

This clonotype was seen many times. The chain joins TRBV3-1 to TRBJ2-1, with D unresolved. Germline assignment: CDR1 LGHDT and CDR2 YNNKEL (reference sequence). The V end lost 0 bases, the J end lost 8 bases, and 11 bases lay between the germline ends. This CDR3 has 14 residues. CDR3 residues: CASSQEDSRDEQFF. CDR3 bases: TGTGCCAGCAGCCAAGAGGATAGCCGTGATGAGCAGTTCTTC.

This clonotype was observed many times. The rearrangement joins TRBV7-9 to TRBJ2-7, with unresolved D. This CDR3 contains 17 residues. Germline CDR1 and CDR2: SEHNR and FQNEAQ (reference sequence). V was pared by 5 bases and J by 0 bases, with 20 bases between. This CDR3 reads CASSPREVGIASYEQYF. CDR3 sequence (DNA): TGTGCCAGCAGCCCCCGTGAGGTAGGGATAGCCTCCTACGAGCAGTACTTC.

This clonotype was picked up a small number of times. One junction end disagrees with the germline gene, perhaps due to a read error. The genes are TRBV30 and TRBJ1-2; D gene uncertain. The CDR3 is made up of 16 amino acids. Germline CDR1 reads GTSNPN; CDR2 reads SVGIG (reference sequence). CDR3 amino acids: CAWSVLRSVSNYGYTF. In DNA, the CDR3 is TGTGCTTGGAGTGTACTTAGGTCCGTCTCTAACTATGGCTACACCTTC.

This clonotype was counted between two and nine times. This sequence joins TRBV2 and TRBJ1-1; TRBD1 agrees at 10 bases. CDR3 length equals 17 residues. Germline trimming cut 3 bases from V and 5 bases from J; bases unmatched to any gene: 12. Germline CDR1 is SNHLY and CDR2 is FYNNEI. The chain's CDR3 is CASSEYGDRGQGTEAFF. The DNA of the CDR3 is TGTGCCAGCAGTGAGTATGGAGACAGGGGGCAGGGAACTGAAGCTTTCTTT.

This clonotype has only a few counts. The V and J genes are TRBV10-3 and TRBJ2-7; D is perhaps TRBD2 (5 bases). Germline loops: CDR1 ENHRY, CDR2 SYGVKD. Trimming removed 5 bases at V and 5 bases at J, with 16 bases between. The CDR3 is 14 amino acids. The CDR3 protein is CAISKAPPGDEQYF. The CDR3, as DNA: TGTGCCATCAGTAAAGCGCCGCCCGGGGACGAGCAGTACTTC.

This clonotype appeared a few times. A read error may account for a junction end that differs from germline. The chain's CDR3 is CAWSVGTGQMVETQYF. DNA for the CDR3: TGTGCCTGGAGCGTTGGTACAGGGCAAATGGTAGAGACTCAGTACTTC. The rearrangement links TRBV30 to TRBJ2-5, with D tentatively TRBD1 (6 bases). The length of the CDR3 is 16 residues. In germline, CDR1 is GTSNPN, CDR2 SVGIG (reference sequence).

The chain has TRBV28 and TRBJ2-1; 8 bases are shared with TRBD2. The germline V gene encodes CDR1 MDHEN and CDR2 SYDVKM. The junction had 7 bases not matched to a gene; V was cut back by 7 bases and J by 2 bases. CDR3 size: 15 residues. The CDR3 sequence: CASNTGGGTYNEQFF. The CDR3 bases are TGTGCCAGCAACACGGGGGGGGGCACCTACAATGAGCAGTTCTTC.

This clonotype turned up a few times. V gene TRBV24-1 combines with J gene TRBJ2-3; no firm D call. This CDR3 has 12 residues. The germline gives CDR1 KGHDR, CDR2 SFDVKD. The V end lost 9 bases, the J end lost 1 base, and 7 bases lay between the germline ends. CDR3 sequence reads: CATALGTDTQYF. CDR3 DNA sequence: TGTGCCACCGCCTTGGGCACAGATACGCAGTATTTT.

This clonotype was detected only a few times. This CDR3 reads CASSSMWDGDTEAFF. CDR3 nucleotides: TGTGCCAGCAGTTCGATGTGGGATGGGGACACTGAAGCTTTCTTT. V is TRBV12-3 or TRBV12-4 and J is TRBJ1-1; no reliable D call. The CDR3 loop spans 15 amino acids. Trimming removed 4 bases from V and 3 bases from J, with 15 bases in between.

The chain combines TRBV5-1 with TRBJ2-3; 11 nucleotides match TRBD2. V trimming: 0 bases; J trimming: 2 bases; junction bases outside the gene matches: 5. This CDR3 has 17 residues. Germline CDR1 reads SGHRS; CDR2 reads YFSETQ. The CDR3 sequence is CASSLVKTSGTTDTQYF. The CDR3 DNA reads as TGCGCCAGCAGCTTGGTGAAGACTAGCGGGACCACAGATACGCAGTATTTT.

The chain couples TRBV10-1 to TRBJ2-7; a weak D match, TRBD1 (5 bases). CDR3 length: 14 residues. V was cut by 9 bases and J by 5 bases, with 20 bases left in between. CDR1 and CDR2 (germline): WNHNN, SYGVQD (reference sequence). Written as DNA, the CDR3 is TGCGCCAGTCTGCTAATTCCGTTGACAGACGAGCAGTACTTC. It yields the protein CASLLIPLTDEQYF.

There are a few counts of this clonotype. V is TRBV12-3 or TRBV12-4 and J is TRBJ2-4; 7 bases line up with TRBD1. The CDR3 is made up of 15 amino acids. The junction had 13 bases not matched to a gene; V was cut back by 7 bases and J by 7 bases. DNA of the CDR3: TGTGCCAGCACCACCGAGACAGGGCTTATCAACATTCAGTACTTC. It codes for CASTTETGLINIQYF.

This clonotype was recorded at least ten times. The chain is built from TRBV2 and TRBJ1-1; weak D call: TRBD1 (5 bases). Germline CDR1 is SNHLY and CDR2 is FYNNEI. The V gene lost 2 bases and the J gene lost 6 bases, with 7 bases spanning the gap. The CDR3 length is 12 residues. Here the CDR3 DNA reads TGTGCCAGCAGTGAAATGGGGGCTGAAGCTTTCTTT. It specifies CASSEMGAEAFF. The variable domain in full, with the rest retrieved from reference TRBV2 and TRBJ1-1, is EPEVTQTPSHQVTQMGQEVILRCVPISNHLYFYWYRQILGQKVEFLVSFYNNEISEKSEIFDDQFSVERPDGSNFTLKIRSTKLEDSAMYFCASSEMGAEAFFGQGTRLTVV.